What follows are 22 T cell receptor beta chains derived from one specimen sequenced in a study of response to subunit inactivated influenza vaccine (dated by TCRdb to the late 2010s). The library was generated by RT-PCR. Sequencing used an Illumina HiSeq 2500. TCRdb reran the public reads through fastp at Q25 and MiXCR, keeping productive beta chains. Rows with one shared CDR3 protein collapse into an entry with the most common genes and DNA. The sample table records 280,000 or so distinct CDR3 sequences; 21% of these occur just once. Of the sample, 9.5% to 13% is held by the ten largest clones. The input for sequencing was PBMCs from blood, taken less than 22 months after vaccination. The source of these receptors is a man aged 45-69 years who received an inactivated influenza vaccine. Donor details come from another sample of the same person, matched by shared clones.

The CDR3 spells CASSQDLSSGKAGELFF. CDR3 DNA sequence: TGCGCCAGCAGCCAAGATCTCAGTAGCGGGAAAGCCGGGGAGCTGTTTTTT. The chain links TRBV4-3 to TRBJ2-2, with 8 bases lining up with TRBD2. V trimming: 0 bases; J trimming: 6 bases; junction bases outside the gene matches: 9. The CDR3 consists of 17 residues. Germline loops: CDR1 LGHNA, CDR2 YSLEER.

The gene calls are TRBV6-1 and TRBJ1-1; TRBD1 matches 11 bases. This CDR3 is 14 amino acids long. Germline V gene sequence: CDR1 MNHNS, CDR2 SASEGT. Unmatched junction bases numbered 11, after V lost 6 bases and J lost 11 bases. CDR3 in DNA: TGTGCCAGCAGCCCAAGTGGACAGGGGGCGAAGGCTTTCTTT. It codes for CASSPSGQGAKAFF.

This chain links TRBV18 with TRBJ2-7; 7 bases map to TRBD2. Unmatched junction bases numbered 11, after V lost 6 bases and J lost 6 bases. The CDR3 is 14 amino acids. Germline values: CDR1 KGHSH, CDR2 LQKENI. The CDR3 loop reads CASSRSAGESEQYF. CDR3 in DNA: TGTGCCAGCTCTCGTTCGGCGGGGGAAAGCGAGCAGTACTTC.

This clonotype was detected only once. The J gene is TRBJ2-1, the V gene TRBV12-3 or TRBV12-4, with TRBD2 matching 9 bases. With 4 bases clipped from V and 6 bases from J, the junction kept 4 bases outside the gene matches. CDR3 size: 14 residues. CDR3 coding DNA: TGTGCCAGCAGTTCGGGACTAGCTAGCAATGAGCAGTTCTTC. Translating it yields CASSSGLASNEQFF.

The genes are TRBV5-1 and TRBJ2-1, with TRBD1 matching over 10 bases. Unmatched junction bases numbered 6, after V lost 2 bases and J lost 7 bases. This CDR3 is 15 amino acids long. Germline V gives CDR1 SGHRS, CDR2 YFSETQ. Here the CDR3 reads CASSLRDRGPNEQFF. The DNA of the CDR3 is TGCGCCAGCAGCTTACGGGACAGGGGTCCAAATGAGCAGTTCTTC.

This clonotype was detected only a few times. This chain links TRBV18 with TRBJ2-7, with TRBD1 identical over 9 bases. Unmatched junction bases numbered 5, after V lost 3 bases and J lost 5 bases. Germline V gene data show CDR1 as KGHSH and CDR2 as LQKENI. The CDR3 has 14 residues. In DNA form, the CDR3 reads TGTGCCAGCTCACCCCAGGACAGGGGACACGAGCAGTACTTC. As protein: CASSPQDRGHEQYF.

The chain uses TRBV29-1 and TRBJ2-1; D possibly matches TRBD1 or TRBD2 (5 bases each). This CDR3 region has 12 residues. The germline CDR1 and CDR2 sequences are SQVTM and ANQGSEA. Trimming pared 7 bases from V and 7 bases from J, leaving 14 bases between. CDR3 sequence (DNA): TGCAGCGCCCTGGGACGTTTTAATGAGCAGTTCTTC. Translated: CSALGRFNEQFF.

This clonotype was counted a few times. The chain links TRBV9 to TRBJ2-2, with unresolved D. The germline V gene encodes CDR1 SGDLS and CDR2 YYNGEE. This CDR3 has 14 amino acids. V lost 1 base to trimming and J lost 8 bases, with 12 bases between them. CDR3 DNA sequence: TGTGCCAGCAGCGTATATATGATCTCTGGGGAGCTGTTTTTT. It yields the protein CASSVYMISGELFF.

The chain has TRBV19 and TRBJ1-5; D uncertain. The V gene's germline CDR1 is LNHDA and CDR2 SQIVND (reference sequence). This CDR3 is built from 15 residues. Trimming took off 7 bases at V and 2 bases at J, with 15 bases between the two ends. As DNA, the CDR3 is TGTGCCAGTAAATCCTATAGGTTGGGCAATCAGCCCCAGCATTTT. This translates into CASKSYRLGNQPQHF.

The chain carries TRBV4-1 and TRBJ2-7; 7 bases map to TRBD1. The CDR3 sequence is 13 residues long. The trim removed 2 bases at V and 3 bases at J, leaving 1 base unmatched. CDR1 and CDR2 from the germline V gene are MGHRA and YSYEKL. CDR3 protein: CASSQPGGYEQYF. The CDR3 nucleotides read TGCGCCAGCAGCCAACCAGGGGGCTACGAGCAGTACTTC.

This sequence joins TRBV3-1 and TRBJ2-7; TRBD1 agrees at 8 bases. From germline, CDR1 is LGHDT and CDR2 YNNKEL (reference sequence). V was clipped by 5 bases and J by 1 base; unmatched bases: 13. This CDR3 is built from 17 residues. CDR3 DNA sequence: TGTGCCAGCAGCTCGGGACAGGAGTATGACCCTTCCTACGAGCAGTACTTC. It yields the protein CASSSGQEYDPSYEQYF.

This clonotype was seen a handful of times. The rearrangement uses TRBV14 and TRBJ1-1, with D hard to call. Per the germline V gene, CDR1 is SGHDN and CDR2 is FVKESK. Trimming shortened V by 0 bases and J by 11 bases, and 13 bases separated the two germline ends. The length of the CDR3 is 13 residues. The CDR3 nucleotides are TGTGCCAGCAGCCAAGATCCCATGGGTGCGGCTTTCTTT. Translation: CASSQDPMGAAFF.

This clonotype was detected only a few times. The rearrangement joins TRBV25-1 to TRBJ2-7; D gene uncertain. The CDR3 extends over 11 amino acids. The V gene's germline CDR1 is MGHDK and CDR2 SYGVNS. V lost 1 base to trimming and J lost 7 bases, with 5 bases between them. The CDR3 reads CASSEFREQYF. CDR3 in DNA: TGTGCCAGCAGTGAATTCAGAGAGCAGTACTTC.

This clonotype was seen repeatedly, ten times or more. This CDR3 is CASSLGQMNTEAFF. The CDR3 region has the DNA TGTGCCAGCAGCTTAGGTCAGATGAACACTGAAGCTTTCTTT. The chain combines TRBV7-2 with TRBJ1-1; no clear D. The CDR3 length is 14 residues. The germline V and J ends were trimmed by 1 base and 0 bases, with 6 bases remaining between them. Germline-derived CDR1 and CDR2 are SGHTA and FQGNSA.

The chain employs TRBV6-2 or TRBV6-3 and TRBJ1-2; 8 bases line up with TRBD1. The length of the CDR3 is 21 residues. Germline trimming cut 0 bases from V and 4 bases from J; bases unmatched to any gene: 22. Germline CDR1 is MNHEY and CDR2 is SVGEGT. CDR3 amino acids: CASSYSGTGFSRRIGTYGYTF. The CDR3 nucleotides read TGTGCCAGCAGTTACTCGGGGACAGGCTTCTCGAGGAGAATAGGAACCTATGGCTACACCTTC.

The gene calls are TRBV28 and TRBJ2-5; 11 bases are shared with TRBD2. V dropped 6 bases and J dropped 6; count of bases not matched to a gene: 9. Per germline, CDR1 MDHEN and CDR2 SYDVKM. The CDR3 is 15 residues long. CDR3 region: CASRPGTSGPKTQYF. CDR3 in DNA: TGTGCCAGCAGGCCCGGGACTAGCGGCCCCAAGACCCAGTACTTC.

This chain joins TRBV6-1 and TRBJ1-6; D may be TRBD1 (5 bases). The CDR3 extends over 16 amino acids. From germline, CDR1 is MNHNS and CDR2 SASEGT. Trimming removed 8 bases from V and 2 bases from J, with 16 bases in between. The CDR3 DNA follows: TGTGCCAGCGTAACATCCCGGGGCACCTATAATTCACCCCTCCACTTT. Its protein is CASVTSRGTYNSPLHF.

V and J are TRBV10-3 and TRBJ2-3, with TRBD2 as a possible D gene (5 bases). Per germline, CDR1 ENHRY and CDR2 SYGVKD. V was cut by 3 bases and J by 0 bases, with 13 bases left in between. There are 16 residues in the CDR3. The CDR3 protein is CAISDPLGTSTDTQYF. The CDR3 DNA reads TGTGCCATCAGTGACCCACTAGGCACTAGCACAGATACGCAGTATTTT.

As concerns this clonotype: This may be a read error: a much more frequent sequence differs by one nucleotide. This rearrangement joins TRBV5-3 to TRBJ2-3; maybe TRBD2 (6 bases). TRBV5-3 carries the ORF label, with uncertain function. The CDR3 sequence is 17 residues long. V lost 8 bases and J lost 3, with 25 bases in between. CDR3 protein: CARSPLKEGPGTDTQYF. In nucleotides, the CDR3 is TGTGCCAGGAGCCCCCTGAAGGAGGGTCCGGGGACAGATACGCAGTATTTT.

This clonotype was observed many times. The V call is TRBV4-1, the J call TRBJ1-5, with D perhaps matching TRBD1 (5 bases). Germline-derived CDR1 and CDR2 are MGHRA and YSYEKL. The CDR3 has 13 amino acids. V lost 6 bases, J lost 7 bases, and 13 bases lay in between. CDR3 residues: CASRKGAGQPQHF. The CDR3 DNA sequence: TGCGCCAGCAGGAAAGGGGCGGGACAGCCCCAGCATTTT.

This clonotype was counted between two and nine times. The genes are TRBV28 and TRBJ1-3; no definite D call. From germline, CDR1 is MDHEN and CDR2 SYDVKM. Deletions cut 3 bases from V and 0 bases from J, with 12 bases between. The CDR3 contains 16 residues. The CDR3 sequence: CASSFLRGLSGNTIYF. For the CDR3, the DNA is TGTGCCAGCAGTTTCCTTAGAGGACTCTCTGGAAACACCATATATTTT.

CDR3 sequence reads: CASSPLTGPTNQPQHF. In DNA, the CDR3 is TGTGCCAGCAGCCCACTTACCGGGCCCACAAATCAGCCCCAGCATTTT. The chain has TRBV7-6 and TRBJ1-5, with D unresolved. The CDR3 sequence is 16 residues long. Germline CDR1 and CDR2: SGHVS and FNYEAQ. V was cut by 5 bases and J by 4 bases, with 18 bases left in between.